What follows describes a single T cell receptor (beta chain). What it recognizes is unknown. Profiled with immunoSEQ multiplex PCR; TCRdb holds only in-frame clones, not every one. The sample shows 150,000 or so clones, about 94% of them seen only once. This entry is derived from a study of cytomegalovirus exposure and HLA in healthy donors. Study-level background: The same platform was used for the 100 to 150 validation repertoires and the approximately 670 first-cohort repertoires, a later analysis reported.

V was trimmed by 5 bases and J by 2 bases, leaving 16 bases between them. CDR3 length: 15 residues. Germline values: CDR1 MDHEN, CDR2 SYDVKM. Study-wide results and limits: Most TCR sequences showed up rarely, but some public TCRs showed up in many donors. A few of the chains that were CMV-associated were confirmed in vitro to be specific for CMV antigens.

It was the approximately 120-subject validation cohort, separate from the approximately 620-subject first cohort, to which the donors belonged. V gene TRBV28 combines with J gene TRBJ2-7; possibly TRBD1 for D (6 bases). Sequencing was done on a sample of PBMCs. The clonotype originates from a man younger than 35 in good health and CMV-seropositive. The CDR3 reads CASSHGQFNAYEQYF. For the CDR3, the DNA is TGTGCCAGCAGTCATGGACAGTTTAACGCCTACGAGCAGTACTTC.